This T cell receptor beta chain came from a study of cytomegalovirus exposure and HLA in healthy donors. About the research overall: A later analysis reported the same platform for the roughly 120 validation repertoires and the approximately 700 first-cohort repertoires.

V was clipped by 5 bases and J by 1 base, with 9 bases between them. Germline-derived CDR1 and CDR2 are SGHVS and FNYEAQ. The CDR3 contains 13 residues. Libraries were prepared by immunoSEQ multiplex PCR; TCRdb keeps only in-frame clonotypes and omits some of them. This sample has tens of thousands of clones, with around 97% found just once. Sequencing was performed on PBMCs. The V call is TRBV7-6, the J call TRBJ2-7; D unresolved. This sequence was found in a woman younger than 35 in good health and CMV-seropositive. This chain's CDR3 is CASSVGQSYEQYF. The CDR3, as DNA: TGTGCCAGCAGCGTAGGGCAGTCCTACGAGCAGTACTTC.